The clone carrying this T cell receptor (beta chain) was seen a handful of times. This record belongs to a study of beta chain features in type 1 diabetes. The authors reverse transcribed all of the isolated RNA, so sequencing captured expressed TCRB transcripts. TCRdb keeps only in-frame clones here, not all; method: immunoSEQ multiplex PCR. The sample has under 250,000 clones; 25% to 30% are singletons. V lost 0 bases to trimming and J lost 5 bases, with 7 bases between them. The CDR3 contains 13 residues. Germline values: CDR1 SGHAT, CDR2 FQNNGV. The specimen was central memory CD4+ T cells from blood. The rearrangement joins TRBV11-2 to TRBJ1-2, with D tentatively TRBD1 (5 bases). The source of this sequence is a man in his thirties or forties in good health. As DNA, the CDR3 is TGTGCCAGCAGCTTAGATGAGGGGTATGGCTACACCTTC. It encodes CASSLDEGYGYTF. Full variable domain (missing parts from reference TRBV11-2 and TRBJ1-2): EAGVAQSPRYKIIEKRQSVAFWCNPISGHATLYWYQQILGQGPKLLIQFQNNGVVDDSQLPKDRFSAERLKGVDSTLKIQPAKLEDSAVYLCASSLDEGYGYTFGSGTRLTVV.